This T cell receptor beta chain was profiled in a study of T cell responses to AZD1222 COVID-19 vaccine. This CDR3 region has 16 residues. Germline loops: CDR1 KGHSH, CDR2 LQKENI. The V gene lost 2 bases and the J gene lost 1 base, with 14 bases spanning the gap. About this clone: Its antigen is not identified.

Broader study findings: White British donors predominated, females outnumbered males, and clonal diversity was possibly underestimated.

Clones were sequenced by immunoSEQ multiplex PCR, and TCRdb holds only the in-frame ones, with some missing. Of approximately 75,000 clones listed, 90% are singletons. The chain is built from TRBV18 and TRBJ1-1, with D unclear. Here the sequenced sample was peripheral blood, taken 28 days after the second AZD1222 dose. This sequence originates from an adult who received the AZD1222 COVID-19 vaccine. The CDR3 region has the DNA TGTGCCAGCTCACCAGGTTACGGAGGTCAGAACACTGAAGCTTTCTTT. It encodes CASSPGYGGQNTEAFF.